The table lists the clone carrying this TCR beta chain with many counts. Its antigen is unknown. Germline CDR1 is SGDLS and CDR2 is YYNGEE. Trimming left V 0 bases short and J 4 bases short, with 10 bases between. The CDR3 length is 14 residues. The sample comes from a study of blood T cells in healthy people across ages. Study conclusions and caveats: TCR beta diversity per million T cells fell roughly linearly with age.

PCR was performed a second time for about 7 to 11 cycles using a sample-barcoded 5' primer and a J-beta primer mix. TCRdb re-called the 5' RACE reads through MiXCR, storing one row per CDR3 protein. This repertoire shows 850,000 to 1,000,000 distinct CDR3 sequences, roughly 48% found once; its top ten account for 10% to 15%. The source of this sequence is a man aged 30 to 45 in good health. Sample: blood. The chain recombines TRBV9 with TRBJ1-2; weak D call: TRBD1 (5 bases). For the CDR3, the DNA is TGTGCCAGCAGCGTAGACGGCGGGGGCTATGGCTACACCTTC. Its translation: CASSVDGGGYGYTF.